This T cell receptor beta chain derives from a study of blood T cell repertoires in COVID-19. On the study more broadly: T cells, B-cell-depleted T cells, or PBMCs provided the cDNA or gDNA that served as material.

The authors' processing: Reference gene primer amplification gave estimated nucleated cell counts. TCRdb's table, derived via immunoSEQ multiplex PCR, lists solely in-frame clones and lacks some. V and J calls and clone size are those listed in that table; D and trimming were worked out from the DNA. The profile covers just under 350,000 clones, with around four fifths appearing a single time and around 3% taken by the ten largest. CDR3 length equals 13 residues. Trimming stripped 0 bases from V and 4 bases from J, with 4 bases between. CDR1 is LGHNA and CDR2 is YSLEER in the germline V gene. V gene TRBV4-3 combines with J gene TRBJ1-3; no clear D gene. The sample comprised peripheral blood. The sequence was obtained from a man aged 25-40 years with active or convalescent COVID-19. The CDR3 sequence: CASSQETGNTIYF. In DNA, the CDR3 is TGCGCCAGCAGCCAAGAGACAGGAAACACCATATATTTT.